These 15 T cell receptor beta chains were sequenced from one sample in a study of technical replicates of blood from several donors. This table comes from immunoSEQ multiplex PCR, and its TCRdb copy is limited to in-frame clones, with some not included. The repertoire has about 76,000 clones, about 91% of them found once; the top ten carry around 0.26%. The specimen sequenced was T cells isolated from PBMCs. These receptors were taken from a human donor in good health.

The CDR3 region is CASSLDVASGYGYTF. For the CDR3, the DNA is TGTGCCAGCAGCTTGGATGTGGCCAGCGGCTATGGCTACACCTTC. V gene TRBV5-6 combines with J gene TRBJ1-2; D is undetermined. Germline loops: CDR1 SGHDT, CDR2 YYEEEE. The CDR3 has 15 amino acids. Deletions cut 0 bases from V and 4 bases from J, with 13 bases between.

V and J are TRBV18 and TRBJ2-7; D is perhaps TRBD1 (6 bases). V was trimmed by 4 bases and J by 3 bases, leaving 13 bases between them. The germline V gene encodes CDR1 KGHSH and CDR2 LQKENI. CDR3 length equals 14 residues. CDR3 residues: CASSLSGDFYEQYF. Here the CDR3 DNA reads TGTGCCAGCTCACTTTCAGGGGATTTCTACGAGCAGTACTTC.

J is TRBJ2-1 and V is TRBV11-3; TRBD1 matches at 7 bases. Germline CDR1 and CDR2: SGHNT and YENEEA. This CDR3 has 13 amino acids. With 5 bases clipped from V and 6 bases from J, the junction kept 4 bases outside the gene matches. The CDR3 sequence is CASSEGAPNEQFF. The CDR3 DNA reads TGTGCCAGCAGCGAGGGGGCCCCCAATGAGCAGTTCTTC. The complete variable domain, with remaining parts taken from reference TRBV11-3 and TRBJ2-1, reads EAGVVQSPRYKIIEKKQPVAFWCNPISGHNTLYWYLQNLGQGPELLIRYENEEAVDDSQLPKDRFSAERLKGVDSTLKIQPAELGDSAVYLCASSEGAPNEQFFGPGTRLTVL.

This chain joins TRBV11-3 and TRBJ2-7, with unresolved D. The CDR3 is made up of 11 amino acids. CDR1 and CDR2 (germline): SGHNT, YENEEA. The V end was cut by 5 bases, the J end by 1 base, with 3 bases between. As DNA, the CDR3 is TGTGCCAGCAGCCGGTCCTACGAGCAGTACTTC. Its protein product is CASSRSYEQYF.

The chain links TRBV5-1 to TRBJ1-1; D call uncertain. This CDR3 region has 15 residues. V was shortened by 0 bases and J by 0 bases, with 9 bases between the two germline ends. Per the germline V gene, CDR1 is SGHRS and CDR2 is YFSETQ. Here the CDR3 DNA reads TGCGCCAGCAGCTTGGTCGGTTACGTGAACACTGAAGCTTTCTTT. Residues: CASSLVGYVNTEAFF.

This clone came up once. This chain links TRBV14 with TRBJ2-2, with 9 bases identical to TRBD2. Germline loops: CDR1 SGHDN, CDR2 FVKESK. This CDR3 region has 15 residues. With V trimmed by 6 bases and J by 5 bases, 7 bases remained unmatched. The CDR3 DNA sequence: TGTGCCAGCAGACCCGGGACTAGCATGACCGGGGAGCTGTTTTTT. Its protein is CASRPGTSMTGELFF.

V is TRBV6-1 and J is TRBJ2-7, with 11 bases that match TRBD1. Germline CDR1 is MNHNS and CDR2 is SASEGT. Trimming removed 8 bases from V and 6 bases from J; junction bases left unmatched: 12. The CDR3 consists of 15 residues. In nucleotides, the CDR3 is TGTGCCAGCCAACCTAGGACAGGGGGCCTTTCCGAGCAGTACTTC. It specifies CASQPRTGGLSEQYF.

This rearrangement joins TRBV28 to TRBJ1-5; D is unclear. The CDR3 contains 14 residues. CDR1 is MDHEN, CDR2 SYDVKM, per germline. Between the trimmed V and J ends, which lost 3 bases and 1 base, there was a span of 7 bases. For the CDR3, the DNA is TGTGCCAGCAGTTTGCGGGGAAGCAATCAGCCCCAGCATTTT. Its protein is CASSLRGSNQPQHF.

The chain couples TRBV5-4 to TRBJ2-7; tentative D call: TRBD2 (5 bases). Germline V gene lookup returns CDR1 SGHNT and CDR2 YYREEE (reference sequence). The CDR3 loop spans 15 amino acids. V was cut by 0 bases and J by 0 bases, with 10 bases left in between. CDR3: CASSLATSSSYEQYF. CDR3 DNA: TGTGCCAGCAGCTTGGCCACTAGTAGCTCCTACGAGCAGTACTTC.

This clone was seen once. This chain connects TRBV5-5 to TRBJ2-5; 7 nucleotides agree with TRBD1. The CDR3 is 11 residues long. Trimming removed 6 bases from V and 5 bases from J; junction bases left unmatched: 1. Germline V lookup: CDR1 SGHKS, CDR2 YYEKEE (reference sequence). CDR3 amino acids: CASIQGETQYF. The DNA for the CDR3 is TGTGCCAGCATACAGGGGGAGACCCAGTACTTC. Drawing the rest from reference TRBV5-5 and TRBJ2-5, the complete variable domain is DAGVTQSPTHLIKTRGQQVTLRCSPISGHKSVSWYQQVLGQGPQFIFQYYEKEERGRGNFPDRFSARQFPNYSSELNVNALLLGDSALYLCASIQGETQYFGPGTRLLVL.

The chain recombines TRBV4-2 with TRBJ2-2; 9 bases match TRBD1. Germline lookup yields CDR1 LGHNA and CDR2 YNFKEQ. The J segment lost 4 bases and the V segment lost 5 bases, leaving 8 bases of the junction unmatched. This CDR3 contains 16 residues. The CDR3 DNA is TGTGCCAGCAGCGTCCGACAGGGGGGAATCACCGGGGAGCTGTTTTTT. Amino acids: CASSVRQGGITGELFF.

This rearrangement joins TRBV5-1 to TRBJ2-1; 8 positions match TRBD1. CDR3 length: 16 amino acids. The V gene end was trimmed by 0 bases and the J gene end by 7 bases; junction bases not matched to a gene: 9. The V gene's germline CDR1 is SGHRS and CDR2 YFSETQ. The CDR3 loop is CASSLGAGQGRNEQFF. The CDR3 DNA reads as TGCGCCAGCAGCTTGGGGGCCGGACAGGGAAGAAATGAGCAGTTCTTC. The full variable domain, its missing parts supplied by reference TRBV5-1 and TRBJ2-1, is KAGVTQTPRYLIKTRGQQVTLSCSPISGHRSVSWYQQTPGQGLQFLFEYFSETQRNKGNFPGRFSGRQFSNSRSEMNVSTLELGDSALYLCASSLGAGQGRNEQFFGPGTRLTVL.

The rearrangement joins TRBV6-5 to TRBJ2-1; 10 bases fit TRBD1. The CDR3 has 14 residues. V trimming: 4 bases; J trimming: 15 bases; junction bases outside the gene matches: 12. Germline CDR1 MNHEY, CDR2 SVGAGI. CDR3 in DNA: TGTGCCAGCAGTTCCGGGACAGGGGAACATGATCGGTTCTTC. Translating it yields CASSSGTGEHDRFF.

The chain employs TRBV19 and TRBJ2-3; 9 bases map to TRBD1. V was pared by 4 bases and J by 1 base, with 3 bases of the junction left unmatched. The CDR3 is made up of 15 amino acids. Germline CDR1 LNHDA, CDR2 SQIVND (reference sequence). For the CDR3, the DNA is TGTGCCAGTAGTACCCGGGACAGGGGCACAGATACGCAGTATTTT. Its translation: CASSTRDRGTDTQYF.

The chain combines TRBV5-6 with TRBJ2-2, with D tentatively TRBD1 (6 bases). CDR1 is SGHDT and CDR2 is YYEEEE in the germline V gene. The CDR3 totals 18 residues. Trimming pared 4 bases from V and 5 bases from J, leaving 24 bases between. CDR3 nucleotides: TGTGCCAGCAGCACCAGGTACGGACAGCTCCAGGGGACCGGGGAGCTGTTTTTT. Translation: CASSTRYGQLQGTGELFF.